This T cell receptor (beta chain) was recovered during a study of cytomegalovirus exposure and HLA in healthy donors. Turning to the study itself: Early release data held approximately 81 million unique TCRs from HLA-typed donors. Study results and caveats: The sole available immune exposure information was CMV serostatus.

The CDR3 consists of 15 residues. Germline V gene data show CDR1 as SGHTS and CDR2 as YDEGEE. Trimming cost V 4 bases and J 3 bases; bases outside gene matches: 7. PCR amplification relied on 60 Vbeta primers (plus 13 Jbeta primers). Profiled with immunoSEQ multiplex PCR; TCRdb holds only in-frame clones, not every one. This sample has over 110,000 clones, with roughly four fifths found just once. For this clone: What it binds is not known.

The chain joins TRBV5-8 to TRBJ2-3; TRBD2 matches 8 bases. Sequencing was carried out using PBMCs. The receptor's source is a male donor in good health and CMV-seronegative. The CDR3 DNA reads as TGTGCCAGCAGCGACTGGGCTAGCGGGACAGATACGCAGTATTTT. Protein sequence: CASSDWASGTDTQYF.